This TCR beta chain came from a study of vaccination effects on CD4 cells after COVID-19. Concerning this clone itself: Its cognate antigen is unknown.

CDR1 is LGHNA, CDR2 YSLEER, per germline. J was trimmed by 2 bases and V by 4 bases; bases with no gene match: 6. This CDR3 has 16 residues. ViraFEST assay sequencing came after antigen-specific CD4+ T cells were expanded with viral peptide pools. Isolating CD4+ T cells followed approximately 11 days of culture. PCR showed that the person got SARS-CoV-2 infection at some point between March and December 2020. Only in-frame clones appear in the TCRdb table, and some are missing; sequencing was by immunoSEQ multiplex PCR. The sample lists tens of thousands of clones; 77% were seen once. The chain links TRBV4-3 to TRBJ2-1; 9 positions match TRBD2. Here the sequenced sample was CD4+ T cells from PBMCs cultured with HCoV-NL63 spike peptides, taken before COVID-19 vaccination. This TCR derives from a human donor who had a prior SARS-CoV-2 infection. CDR3: CASSPIAGETYNEQFF. In DNA, the CDR3 is TGCGCCAGCAGCCCTATAGCGGGAGAAACCTACAATGAGCAGTTCTTC.